These 20 T cell receptor beta chains came from one sample sequenced in a study of CD8+ T cells in alopecia areata. Investigators isolated RNA and reverse transcribed it into cDNA to act as the sequencing template. Profiling relied on immunoSEQ multiplex PCR, and the TCRdb table lists in-frame clones only, not all of them. The sample holds some 42,000 clones, around nine tenths seen once. Indicated treatment: oral pan-JAK inhibitor, 5-10 mg twice daily. The sequenced sample was CD8+ T cells sorted from blood, obtained at week 24, from a patient treated with tofacitinib. The receptor set was obtained from a human donor with alopecia areata.

This sequence joins TRBV27 and TRBJ2-7; D is ambiguous. The V gene's germline CDR1 is MNHEY and CDR2 SMNVEV (reference sequence). This CDR3 region has 15 residues. V gave up 4 bases and J gave up 4 bases, with 17 bases separating them. The CDR3 here is CASSSLSAPVYEQYF. The CDR3 nucleotides are TGTGCCAGCAGTTCTCTCTCCGCCCCCGTGTACGAGCAGTACTTC.

The chain links TRBV27 to TRBJ2-5; 12 positions agree with TRBD2. The closer fit of TRBJ2-7 to the DNA end suggests the J call may be wrong. The CDR3 runs to 18 residues. Germline V gene lookup returns CDR1 MNHEY and CDR2 SMNVEV (reference sequence). CDR3 region: CASSLMIGLAGSSYEQYF. Here the CDR3 DNA reads TGTGCCAGCAGTCTTATGATTGGACTAGCGGGGAGCTCCTACGAGCAGTACTTC.

CDR3 amino acids: CATRGIDSTNEQFF. The DNA of the CDR3 is TGTGCCACCCGAGGAATAGACTCGACCAATGAGCAGTTCTTC. The V call is TRBV10-3, the J call TRBJ2-1; D uncertain. V was clipped by 10 bases and J by 6 bases, with 19 bases between them. Germline-derived CDR1 and CDR2 are ENHRY and SYGVKD. The CDR3 has 14 amino acids.

The genes are TRBV7-9 and TRBJ1-4; TRBD1 might be the D (5 bases). Germline CDR1 and CDR2: SEHNR and FQNEAQ (reference sequence). The V gene lost 7 bases and the J gene lost 8 bases, with 17 bases spanning the gap. CDR3 length: 14 amino acids. The CDR3 bases are TGTGCCAGCACCCTCGTGGGGGTCGGCGAAAAACTGTTTTTT. Translated, it gives CASTLVGVGEKLFF.

This sequence joins TRBV28 and TRBJ2-3; 8 positions agree with TRBD2. J gave up 0 bases and V 2 bases, and 4 bases lay outside the gene matches. There are 16 residues in the CDR3. Per the germline V gene, CDR1 is MDHEN and CDR2 is SYDVKM. This CDR3 reads CASSLLAGGSTDTQYF. In DNA form, the CDR3 reads TGTGCCAGCAGTTTACTGGCGGGGGGAAGCACAGATACGCAGTATTTT.

This clone was detected once. The gene calls are TRBV7-2 and TRBJ2-7, with TRBD2 as a possible D gene (5 bases). V lost 3 bases and J 0 bases, leaving 9 bases between the germline ends. CDR1 is SGHTA and CDR2 is FQGNSA in the germline V gene. The CDR3 is made up of 14 amino acids. The CDR3 sequence: CASSFLRDSYEQYF. CDR3 nucleotide sequence: TGTGCCAGCAGCTTTCTACGGGACTCCTACGAGCAGTACTTC.

The chain links TRBV28 to TRBJ2-5, with D possibly matching TRBD1 (6 bases). Germline lookup yields CDR1 MDHEN and CDR2 SYDVKM. This CDR3 is built from 15 residues. The V and J ends lost 6 bases and 1 base respectively, with 15 bases between them. Here the CDR3 reads CASSFRDTIQETQYF. DNA for the CDR3: TGTGCCAGCAGCTTCCGGGACACAATCCAAGAGACCCAGTACTTC.

The chain uses TRBV27 and TRBJ2-1; D uncertain. Germline V gene data show CDR1 as MNHEY and CDR2 as SMNVEV (reference sequence). CDR3 size: 14 residues. Trimming left V 1 base short and J 3 bases short, with 7 bases between. CDR3 protein: CASSLWADYNEQFF. CDR3 bases: TGTGCCAGCAGTTTATGGGCAGACTACAATGAGCAGTTCTTC.

CDR3 sequence reads: CATQTGPHNEQFF. The CDR3 bases are TGTGCCACCCAGACAGGGCCACACAATGAGCAGTTCTTC. The chain has TRBV27 and TRBJ2-1, with 7 nucleotides matching TRBD1. Germline V CDR1 and CDR2: MNHEY, SMNVEV (reference sequence). CDR3 length: 13 amino acids. Germline trimming cut 10 bases from V and 5 bases from J; bases unmatched to any gene: 8.

On this clone itself: Other nucleotide sequences from this sample produce the same CDR3. The rearrangement links TRBV27 to TRBJ2-3; D perhaps matches TRBD2 (5 bases). The CDR3 covers 12 residues. The germline V gene encodes CDR1 MNHEY and CDR2 SMNVEV (reference sequence). With 2 bases removed from V and 5 bases from J, the gap between germline ends came to 5 bases. Here the CDR3 reads CASSLGGDTQYF. DNA for the CDR3: TGTGCCAGCAGTTTAGGAGGAGATACGCAGTATTTT.

The chain combines TRBV2 with TRBJ2-7; D gene uncertain. V was cut by 1 base and J by 5 bases, with 0 bases left in between. Germline CDR1 and CDR2: SNHLY and FYNNEI. The CDR3 loop spans 10 amino acids. CDR3 amino acids: CASSEDEQYF. CDR3 nucleotides: TGTGCCAGCAGTGAAGACGAGCAGTACTTC.

This clone was found once. The chain recombines TRBV30 with TRBJ2-1; D uncertain. CDR3 length: 10 amino acids. Germline V gene lookup returns CDR1 GTSNPN and CDR2 SVGIG (reference sequence). Trimming removed 6 bases from V and 8 bases from J, with 8 bases in between. CDR3 sequence: CACLRDEQFF. The CDR3 DNA reads TGTGCCTGCCTTCGGGATGAGCAGTTCTTC.

The CDR3 protein is CASSQDGGTGELFF. CDR3 sequence (DNA): TGCGCCAGCAGCCAAGATGGAGGGACCGGGGAGCTGTTTTTT. The chain joins TRBV4-3 to TRBJ2-2, with D perhaps matching TRBD2 (6 bases). Per the germline V gene, CDR1 is LGHNA and CDR2 is YSLEER. This CDR3 has 14 residues. V shed 0 bases and J shed 5 bases, with 7 bases lying between them.

V and J are TRBV30 and TRBJ1-1; D is possibly TRBD1 (5 bases). CDR3 length equals 13 residues. Per the germline V gene, CDR1 is GTSNPN and CDR2 is SVGIG (reference sequence). Trimming pared 3 bases from V and 1 base from J, leaving 9 bases between. The CDR3 region has the DNA TGTGCCTGGAGCGATGGGACGAACACTGAAGCTTTCTTT. It specifies CAWSDGTNTEAFF.

The V gene is TRBV4-1, the J gene TRBJ1-1; D ambiguous. V shed 7 bases and J shed 1 base, with 16 bases lying between them. Germline CDR1 is MGHRA and CDR2 is YSYEKL. There are 15 residues in the CDR3. The CDR3 here is CASIARTLGNTEAFF. CDR3 sequence (DNA): TGCGCCAGCATCGCCAGGACCCTGGGGAACACTGAAGCTTTCTTT.

Here the CDR3 reads CAISESIGEQYF. CDR3 sequence (DNA): TGTGCCATCAGTGAGTCGATCGGCGAGCAGTACTTC. The V call is TRBV10-3, the J call TRBJ2-7; D gene unclear. Trimming shortened V by 0 bases and J by 6 bases, and 6 bases separated the two germline ends. Looked up from germline, CDR1 is ENHRY and CDR2 is SYGVKD. CDR3 length equals 12 residues.

The chain has TRBV16 and TRBJ2-2, with 9 bases identical to TRBD1. The CDR3 loop spans 16 amino acids. Germline CDR1 reads KGHSY; CDR2 reads FQNENV. After removal of 2 bases from V and 7 bases from J, the junction contained 8 bases not matched to a gene. CDR3 sequence: CASSQAGQGKGGELFF. In DNA, the CDR3 is TGTGCCAGCAGCCAAGCCGGACAGGGGAAAGGCGGGGAGCTGTTTTTT.

The chain links TRBV10-3 to TRBJ2-5; D remains unclear. This CDR3 contains 15 residues. V lost 0 bases, J lost 1 base, and 9 bases lay in between. Germline V lookup: CDR1 ENHRY, CDR2 SYGVKD. CDR3 sequence reads: CAISESAESQETQYF. The CDR3 DNA reads TGTGCCATCAGTGAGTCGGCAGAATCCCAAGAGACCCAGTACTTC.

The chain is built from TRBV30 and TRBJ2-1, with unresolved D. This CDR3 is built from 14 residues. The germline CDR1 and CDR2 sequences are GTSNPN and SVGIG (reference sequence). V shed 1 base and J shed 4 bases, with 11 bases lying between them. DNA of the CDR3: TGTGCCTGGAGTGGGGTTCCCGCATACAATGAGCAGTTCTTC. Amino acid sequence: CAWSGVPAYNEQFF. The full variable domain, its missing parts supplied by reference TRBV30 and TRBJ2-1, is SQTIHQWPATLVQPVGSPLSLECTVEGTSNPNLYWYRQAAGRGLQLLFYSVGIGQISSEVPQNLSASRPQDRQFILSSKKLLLSDSGFYLCAWSGVPAYNEQFFGPGTRLTVL.

This chain links TRBV4-1 with TRBJ2-5; 11 bases are a match to TRBD1. Matching the DNA end better, TRBJ2-7 makes the J call doubtful. Looked up from germline, CDR1 is MGHRA and CDR2 is YSYEKL. The CDR3 is 14 amino acids. CDR3 bases: TGCGCCAGCAGCCGGGGGACAGGGGGTTACGAGCAGTACTTC. Translating it yields CASSRGTGGYEQYF.